This T cell receptor beta chain came from a study of metastatic and nonmetastatic thyroid tumors. This clone turned up a few times. Germline CDR1 KGHDR, CDR2 SFDVKD. V dropped 4 bases and J dropped 0; count of bases not matched to a gene: 5. This CDR3 is 16 amino acids long. Until they underwent thyroid surgery, no patient had received any treatment. TCRdb reprocessed the PCR reads via MiXCR. The sample holds roughly 21,000 clones, about 25% seen once. Sequencing was carried out using blood. V gene TRBV24-1 combines with J gene TRBJ2-1; 7 bases fit TRBD2. The sequence was obtained from a female donor with papillary thyroid cancer or a benign thyroid nodule (not recorded which). Some clones in this sample may be carry-over from other donors' samples. In DNA, the CDR3 is TGTGCCACCAGTGACCCCAGCGGGAACTCCTACAATGAGCAGTTCTTC. It is translated as CATSDPSGNSYNEQFF.